The T cell receptor beta chain under discussion was sequenced for a study of blood T cells in healthy people across ages. CDR1 is GTSNPN, CDR2 SVGIG, per germline (reference sequence). V lost 3 bases to trimming and J lost 4 bases, with 12 bases between them. This CDR3 spans 13 amino acids. Through a sample-barcoded 5' primer and a J-beta primer mix, a second PCR was run for roughly 6 to 11 cycles. TCRdb reprocessed the 5' RACE reads with MiXCR, giving one entry per CDR3 protein. The repertoire consists of around 1,000,000 distinct CDR3 sequences, with around two fifths occurring once and the leading ten covering about 12%. Overall study results and limits: The CMV status of each donor remained undetermined, and this could have confounded shifts in expanded clonotypes.

This clonotype has a single count. What it recognizes is unknown. V gene TRBV30 combines with J gene TRBJ1-2; D gene unclear. Material for sequencing was blood. The clonotype was recovered from a young man in good health. The CDR3 nucleotides are TGTGCCTGGAGGGACCGGGGTGGCTATGGCTACACCTTC. Protein product: CAWRDRGGYGYTF.